This TCR beta chain was identified in a study of shared T cell receptors in the human thymus. This table comes from immunoSEQ multiplex PCR, and its TCRdb copy is limited to in-frame clones, with some not included. The sample includes about 500,000 clones, approximately 80% of them seen just once. This clone has more than one count but fewer than ten. The V end was cut by 4 bases, the J end by 3 bases, with 17 bases between. Germline V CDR1 and CDR2: SGHRS, YFSETQ. CDR3 length: 16 residues. In addition, the sample was reused for a study of human thymus T cells. This second study says: Donation came from healthy Finnish infants having corrective surgery for congenital heart defects. Resections from corrective heart surgery provided thymus tissue. Among unrelated individuals, related research reported thymic repertoires that overlapped highly.

The sequenced material came from thymocytes. This clonotype originated in a boy younger than two with a congenital heart defect. The V call is TRBV5-1, the J call TRBJ2-1; a weak D match, TRBD2 (6 bases). The CDR3 sequence: CASSQTAGSLYNEQFF. CDR3 in DNA: TGCGCCAGCAGCCAGACAGCGGGTAGCCTCTACAATGAGCAGTTCTTC.